A selection of T cell receptor beta chains follows, all from one sample in a study of blood T cell repertoires in COVID-19. Clones were sequenced by immunoSEQ multiplex PCR, and TCRdb holds only the in-frame ones, with some missing. The sample has hundreds of thousands of clones; roughly 86% are singletons. The material sequenced was PBMCs or T cells enriched from blood (not recorded which). The receptor source for this set is a woman aged 18-30 years who had recovered from COVID-19. Each CDR3 is given with its conserved first and last residue. The D gene is left open where the match is weak. Clone size is given for some rows only: seen once, a few or many times, or a class if the clone is expanded.

cdr3_aa cdr3_nt v_call d_call j_call clone_size
CASSLYQGWVEQYF TGTGCCAGCAGCTTGTATCAGGGTTGGGTCGAGCAGTACTTC TRBV5-6 NA TRBJ2-7 NA
CASSLLTSGQETQYF TGTGCCAGCAGTTTATTGACTAGCGGCCAAGAGACCCAGTACTTC TRBV28 TRBD2 TRBJ2-5 NA
CASSSSAHLGTSGTDTQYF TGTGCCAGCAGCTCCAGCGCACATTTAGGGACTAGCGGAACAGATACGCAGTATTTT TRBV7-2 TRBD2 TRBJ2-3 NA
CASTVELATIITDTQYF TGTGCCAGCACCGTCGAACTAGCGACCATAATCACAGATACGCAGTATTTT TRBV5-4 TRBD2 TRBJ2-3 NA
CASSFPGQINEKLFF TGTGCCAGCAGCTTCCCGGGACAGATTAATGAAAAACTGTTTTTT TRBV5-6 TRBD1 TRBJ1-4 once
CASSSVLGQGGEQYF TGCGCCAGCAGCTCGGTACTGGGACAGGGGGGTGAGCAGTACTTC TRBV5-1 TRBD1 TRBJ2-7 once
CASSVTGTSLFF TGTGCCAGCAGTGTCACGGGGACTAGTCTGTTCTTC TRBV27 TRBD2 TRBJ2-1 NA
CASSPKQGNEQFF TGTGCCAGCAGCCCGAAACAGGGAAATGAGCAGTTCTTC TRBV7-9 NA TRBJ2-1 few
CASSPRDRGGRAFF TGCGCCAGCAGCCCTCGGGACAGGGGGGGTCGAGCTTTCTTT TRBV5-1 TRBD1 TRBJ1-1 once
CASSSRQGSFTDTQYF TGTGCCAGCAGCTCCCGACAGGGGTCTTTCACAGATACGCAGTATTTT TRBV7-9 TRBD1 TRBJ2-3 NA
CASSPRGGRSLNTEAFF TGTGCCAGCAGCCCCCGGGGGGGGAGGAGTTTGAACACTGAAGCTTTCTTT TRBV7-3 NA TRBJ1-1 NA
CASSQALAGILYQETQYF TGTGCCAGCAGCCAAGCACTAGCGGGAATCCTGTACCAAGAGACCCAGTACTTC TRBV3-1/TRBV3-2 TRBD2 TRBJ2-5 NA
CASSGTGLGTNEKLFF TGTGCCAGTAGTGGGACAGGGCTTGGAACTAATGAAAAACTGTTTTTT TRBV19 TRBD1 TRBJ1-4 NA
CASSPPGTPSHNEQFF TGTGCCAGCAGCCCACCCGGGACTCCCTCCCACAATGAGCAGTTCTTC TRBV11-2 NA TRBJ2-1 NA
CASSLEGGTYGYTF TGCGCCAGCAGCTTGGAAGGGGGAACCTATGGCTACACCTTC TRBV5-1 NA TRBJ1-2 NA
CASSGQNTGELFF TGTGCCAGCAGCGGACAGAACACCGGGGAGCTGTTTTTT TRBV7-3 NA TRBJ2-2 NA
CASSQEGQVYGYTF TGTGCCAGCAGCCAAGAGGGCCAGGTCTATGGCTACACCTTC TRBV4-2 NA TRBJ1-2 NA
CASSGDRQGSPLHF TGTGCCAGCAGTGGGGACAGACAGGGTTCACCCCTCCACTTT TRBV2 TRBD1 TRBJ1-6 NA
CASSLAPSGLETQYF TGTGCCAGCAGCTTAGCGCCATCTGGGCTTGAGACCCAGTACTTC TRBV7-6 NA TRBJ2-5 NA
CASSPRLAGGPDEQYF TGTGCCAGCAGCCCCCGACTAGCGGGAGGGCCCGACGAGCAGTACTTC TRBV3-1/TRBV3-2 TRBD2 TRBJ2-7 NA
CASRGGANSGNTIYF TGTGCCAGCCGAGGCGGGGCAAACTCTGGAAACACCATATATTTT TRBV6-5 NA TRBJ1-3 NA
CASSWSPTAPSYEQYF TGCGCCAGCAGCTGGTCCCCGACAGCCCCGTCCTACGAGCAGTACTTC TRBV5-1 NA TRBJ2-7 NA
CASSTNRKAFF TGTGCCAGCAGTACAAACAGGAAAGCTTTCTTT TRBV28 NA TRBJ1-1 NA
CASSLLVSGQGGWTEAFF TGTGCCAGCAGCTTGTTGGTCTCCGGACAGGGAGGCTGGACTGAAGCTTTCTTT TRBV5-8 TRBD1 TRBJ1-1 NA
CASSMQGNSPLHF TGTGCCAGTAGTATGCAGGGTAATTCACCCCTCCACTTT TRBV19 NA TRBJ1-6 NA